Described below is a single TCR beta chain sequence and its context. The data belong to a study of control samples from healthy donors and cancer patients. Trimming took 5 bases from V and 1 from J, leaving 7 bases between them. Germline assignment: CDR1 MGHDK and CDR2 SYGVNS. This CDR3 spans 13 amino acids. Sequencing used immunoSEQ multiplex PCR; TCRdb keeps in-frame clones, though not all of them. Here the sample spans around 170,000 clones, around nine tenths being singletons. The clonotype originates from a man between 25 and 39 years old in good health. The genes are TRBV25-1 and TRBJ2-3; D perhaps matches TRBD1 (6 bases). Sequenced sample: blood. The CDR3: CASSRQGTDTQYF. CDR3 bases: TGTGCCAGCAGTCGACAGGGCACAGATACGCAGTATTTT.